The T cell receptor beta chain described here comes from a study of human CD4 T cells and Enterobacteriaceae (dated by TCRdb to 2018 to 2020). This clone is considered medium-sized (0.01 to 0.1%). Its specific antigen is unknown. No base quality values were provided; no much bigger clone lies one nucleotide off. The ex vivo total memory CD4+ samples were sequenced at deep level, which gave a detection sensitivity of one cell in 200,000. The QIAamp DNA Micro Kit was used to extract genomic DNA from cell pellets, and spectrophotometry was used to check the DNA quantity and purity. The immunoSEQ multiplex PCR assay was used to amplify the TCR Vbeta CDR3 regions. Sequencing of amplicons was performed on the Illumina HiSeq platform. The retrieved sequences were 87 nucleotides long and included the CDR3 region. Regarding the original processing steps: A clonotype was defined as a unique productive TCR Vbeta nucleotide sequence, quantified by productive template frequency from ImmunoSEQ Analyzer V3.0. Expanded clonotypes were defined by a threshold at the top 5th percentile of each frequency-ranked repertoire. The R package fossil was used to compute repertoire overlap as Chao-Jaccard, and the R package MASS was used to visualize the overlap by nonmetric multidimensional scaling. TCRdb re-hosts the immuneACCESS table, in-frame sequences only. Its copies lack some clones; in the studies checked, an unresolved V gene accounts for under half of them, and the cause for the rest is not known. V, J and clone size derive from that table, while D and trimming were established from the DNA sequence. Recorded for this sample are about 25,000 clones; about 82% of them occurred a single time. The ten largest clones represent over 0.9% of the sample.

Paper-wide results and their limitations: The reactivity of ex vivo clonotypes was inferred solely through the matching of nucleotide sequences to CFSE-low cultures from the same donors. Ex vivo, broadly cross-reactive clonotypes appeared more expanded than specific ones, with about 55% of the 19 and about two thirds of the roughly 35 in the top 5%.

Memory CD4+ T cells, defined as all CD4+ cells except CD45RA+CCR7+CD95- naive cells, were FACS-sorted on a FACSAria III to over 95% purity. Blood from healthy donors came from blood donation centers in Switzerland. Total CD4+ T cells and monocytes were enriched by positive selection with CD4 and CD14 magnetic microbeads. CD8+, CD14+, CD16+, CD56+, CD19+ and CD25-bright cells were excluded prior to sorting. In a couple of blood donors, total memory CD4+ T cells were sequenced directly ex vivo to assess in vivo expansion of bacteria-reactive clonotypes. Ficoll-Paque Plus was used to isolate peripheral blood mononuclear cells from donor blood. Trimming removed 3 bases from V and 4 bases from J; the gene matches leave 3 bases unexplained. The CDR3, cysteine through phenylalanine, is 14 amino acids long. Only the CDR3 region is kept as DNA, spanning 42 bases read in frame from base 1. CDR1 MGHRA and CDR2 YSYEKL are derived from the germline V gene.

The source material was memory CD4+ T cells from blood. In light of the paper, this sample's cell subset or site label describes: total memory CD4 T cells sorted directly ex vivo, unstimulated. This receptor was taken from a human donor in good health. Recombination connected TRBV4-1 to TRBJ1-2; TRBD1 aligns with 9 central bases. The CDR3: CASSQGQGIYGYTF. The DNA is as follows: TGCGCCAGCAGCCAGGGACAGGGCATCTATGGCTACACCTTC.